This T cell receptor (beta chain) appears in the sequencing data of a study of cytomegalovirus exposure and HLA in healthy donors. Study results and caveats: Exclusion as indistinguishable affected some V segments, including TRBV6-2 and TRBV6-3.

PCR involved 60 Vbeta and 13 Jbeta primers. The method was immunoSEQ multiplex PCR; TCRdb's version includes in-frame clones alone and lacks a portion of them. There are approximately 160,000 clones in the sample; around four fifths occur only once, and roughly 7.5% lies in the top ten. CDR1 LNHDA and CDR2 SQIVND come from the germline V gene (reference sequence). The CDR3 length is 15 residues. Trimming took 3 bases from V and 14 from J; bases not matched to a gene: 8. As for this clone: Its matching antigen is unknown.

The chain has TRBV19 and TRBJ2-1; 15 bases map to TRBD2. Sequencing used PBMCs. This clonotype was sampled from a male donor in good health and CMV-seropositive. The CDR3, as DNA: TGTGCCAGTAGTATCGCGGGGACTAGCGGGGGGAAGAAGTTCTTC. This gives the protein CASSIAGTSGGKKFF.